The next 6 T cell receptor beta chains were all read from a single sample in a study of beta chain features in type 1 diabetes. These receptors' antigens are unknown. Reverse transcribing all isolated RNA meant expressed TCRB transcripts were sequenced. Produced via immunoSEQ multiplex PCR; TCRdb's table is partial and in-frame only. The sample has roughly 150,000 clones; about 8.1% are singletons. Study findings and constraints: In every one of the four CD4+ subsets, TCRB CDR3s were moderately but significantly shorter in Type 1 diabetes patients.

Sequencing input: central memory CD4+ T cells from blood. The receptors shown here come from a woman between 18 and 29 years old with type 1 diabetes.

There are many counts of this clone. The chain combines TRBV11-2 with TRBJ2-5; 13 bases match TRBD2. V dropped 7 bases and J dropped 4; count of bases not matched to a gene: 6. Germline-derived CDR1 and CDR2 are SGHAT and FQNNGV. The CDR3 has 15 residues. The CDR3 region is CASNRLAGGGETQYF. In DNA form, the CDR3 reads TGTGCCAGCAACCGACTAGCGGGAGGCGGAGAGACCCAGTACTTC. The variable domain in full, completed from reference TRBV11-2 and TRBJ2-5, reads EAGVAQSPRYKIIEKRQSVAFWCNPISGHATLYWYQQILGQGPKLLIQFQNNGVVDDSQLPKDRFSAERLKGVDSTLKIQPAKLEDSAVYLCASNRLAGGGETQYFGPGTRLLVL.

This clone showed up just a few times. For the CDR3, the DNA is TGTGCCAGCAGTTTAATAGGGGCCTATTCTGGGGCCAACGTCCTGACTTTC. Encoded protein: CASSLIGAYSGANVLTF. This chain uses TRBV28 with TRBJ2-6; D perhaps matches TRBD1 (5 bases). Trimming stripped 2 bases from V and 1 base from J, with 12 bases between. The V gene's germline CDR1 is MDHEN and CDR2 SYDVKM. The CDR3 has 17 amino acids. The entire variable domain, with the rest obtained from reference TRBV28 and TRBJ2-6, is as follows: DVKVTQSSRYLVKRTGEKVFLECVQDMDHENMFWYRQDPGLGLRLIYFSYDVKMKEKGDIPEGYSVSREKKERFSLILESASTNQTSMYLCASSLIGAYSGANVLTFGAGSRLTVL.

This clone was recorded a few times. The chain carries TRBV4-3 and TRBJ2-1; 9 positions agree with TRBD2. The trim removed 0 bases at V and 5 bases at J, leaving 2 bases unmatched. Germline V gene lookup returns CDR1 LGHNA and CDR2 YSLEER. CDR3 length: 15 amino acids. CDR3 nucleotides: TGCGCCAGCAGCCAAGAGCTAGCGGGGCACAATGAGCAGTTCTTC. It yields the protein CASSQELAGHNEQFF.

V gene TRBV5-4 combines with J gene TRBJ2-2; 8 bases agree with TRBD2. Per germline, CDR1 SGHNT and CDR2 YYREEE (reference sequence). Trimming removed 4 bases from V and 0 bases from J; junction bases left unmatched: 5. The CDR3 extends over 16 amino acids. The CDR3 sequence: CASSPISGTNTGELFF. For the CDR3, the DNA is TGTGCCAGCAGCCCGATTAGCGGGACGAACACCGGGGAGCTGTTTTTT. The complete variable domain, with remaining parts taken from reference TRBV5-4 and TRBJ2-2, reads ETGVTQSPTHLIKTRGQQVTLRCSSQSGHNTVSWYQQALGQGPQFIFQYYREEENGRGNFPPRFSGLQFPNYSSELNVNALELDDSALYLCASSPISGTNTGELFFGEGSRLTVL.

This clone was observed a handful of times. Different DNA sequences within this sample yield the same CDR3. This rearrangement joins TRBV19 to TRBJ2-6; unclear D gene. Germline CDR1 LNHDA, CDR2 SQIVND (reference sequence). The ends were cut back, 6 bases at V and 4 bases at J, with 7 bases in the middle. The length of the CDR3 is 13 residues. In DNA, the CDR3 is TGTGCCAGTAGCCCGACAGGGGCCAACGTCCTGACTTTC. It translates to CASSPTGANVLTF.

The chain carries TRBV27 and TRBJ2-7, with 9 bases aligning to TRBD1. The V gene's germline CDR1 is MNHEY and CDR2 SMNVEV (reference sequence). The J segment lost 2 bases and the V segment lost 3 bases, leaving 2 bases of the junction unmatched. The CDR3 is 14 residues long. CDR3 loop: CASSLGTGPYEQYF. The CDR3 nucleotides read TGTGCCAGCAGTTTGGGGACAGGGCCCTACGAGCAGTACTTC.